These 2 T cell receptor beta chains came from one sample sequenced in a study of T-cell memory formation after mild COVID-19. TCRdb re-analysed the 5' RACE reads in MiXCR, keeping a single row per CDR3 protein. The sample records tens of thousands of distinct CDR3 sequences, about 15% being singletons. Sequences were obtained from PBMCs or a T cell subset sorted from them (not recorded which). The receptors were sampled from a man younger than 35 who had mild COVID-19 (a few samples of this study predate the infection). Cell type and time point are not known.

This clonotype came up a few times. The J gene is TRBJ2-3, the V gene TRBV5-1; 9 bases line up with TRBD2. J was trimmed by 1 base and V by 0 bases; bases with no gene match: 3. The CDR3 has 16 amino acids. CDR1 is SGHRS and CDR2 is YFSETQ in the germline V gene. The CDR3 is CASSLEASGGTDTQYF. The CDR3 DNA follows: TGCGCCAGCAGCTTGGAGGCTAGCGGGGGCACAGATACGCAGTATTTT.

The chain carries TRBV20-1 and TRBJ1-1, with D perhaps matching TRBD1 (5 bases). The CDR3 length is 15 residues. V lost 1 base and J 1 base, leaving 13 bases between the germline ends. CDR1 is DFQATT and CDR2 is SNEGSKA in the germline V gene (reference sequence). CDR3 residues: CSARVRKTANTEAFF. CDR3 coding DNA: TGCAGTGCTAGAGTCCGAAAGACAGCGAACACTGAAGCTTTCTTT.